The count of the clone carrying this T cell receptor (beta chain) is one. What it binds is not known. This record belongs to a study of shared clonotypes between healthy human individuals. Findings of the study overall: Lower generation probabilities were found for non-shared clonotypes than for those shared by all four donors.

Deep was the level at which the assay was run. Original methodology: ImmunoSEQ sequences covered only the junction and lacked quality scores; filtering therefore differed. Assay: immunoSEQ multiplex PCR; the TCRdb copy retains only in-frame clones and omits some. V, J and clone size reflect that table, while D and trimming were determined from the DNA. The sample records about a million clones, roughly 80% being singletons. Germline V CDR1 and CDR2: LNHDA, SQIVND (reference sequence). There are 12 residues in the CDR3. V was trimmed by 5 bases and J by 9 bases, leaving 13 bases between them. Specimen: memory CD4+ T cells from PBMCs. Documented subset: CD45RA-negative fraction. The sequence derives from a man younger than 35 in good health. Some clones in this sample may be carry-over from other donors' samples. The V gene is TRBV19, the J gene TRBJ1-1, with D unclear. The CDR3, as DNA: TGTGCCAGTAGTCCCTGGACTGGGCAAGCTTTCTTT. As protein: CASSPWTGQAFF.